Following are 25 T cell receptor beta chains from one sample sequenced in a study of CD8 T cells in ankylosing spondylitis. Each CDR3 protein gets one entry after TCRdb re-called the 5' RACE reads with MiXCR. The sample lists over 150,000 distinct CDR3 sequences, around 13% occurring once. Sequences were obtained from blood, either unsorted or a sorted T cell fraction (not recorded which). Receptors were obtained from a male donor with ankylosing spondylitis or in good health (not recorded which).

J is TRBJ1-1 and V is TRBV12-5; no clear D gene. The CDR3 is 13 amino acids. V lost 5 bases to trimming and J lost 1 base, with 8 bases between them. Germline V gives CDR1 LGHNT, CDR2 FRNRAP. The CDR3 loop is CASGVYSNTEAFF. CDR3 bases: TGTGCTAGTGGTGTATATTCGAACACTGAAGCTTTCTTT.

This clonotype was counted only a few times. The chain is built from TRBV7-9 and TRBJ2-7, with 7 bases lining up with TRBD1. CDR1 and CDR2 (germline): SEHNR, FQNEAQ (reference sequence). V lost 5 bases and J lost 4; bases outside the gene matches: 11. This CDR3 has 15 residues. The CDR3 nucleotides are TGTGCCAGCAGCCCGCCGGAGACAGGGCCGTACGAGCAGTACTTC. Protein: CASSPPETGPYEQYF.

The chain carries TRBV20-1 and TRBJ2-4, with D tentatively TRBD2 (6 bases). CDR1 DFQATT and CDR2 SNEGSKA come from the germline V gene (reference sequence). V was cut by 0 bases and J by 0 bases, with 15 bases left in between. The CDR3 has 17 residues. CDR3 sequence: CSAREPGETLAKNIQYF. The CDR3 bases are TGCAGTGCTAGAGAGCCGGGAGAAACTCTAGCCAAAAACATTCAGTACTTC.

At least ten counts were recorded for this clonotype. The CDR3 DNA reads TGTGCCAGCTCTAGCGGGAGACTCAGCACAGATACGCAGTATTTT. Translating gives CASSSGRLSTDTQYF. V is TRBV12-3 or TRBV12-4 and J is TRBJ2-3, with TRBD2 identical over 10 bases. This CDR3 contains 15 residues. V was clipped by 8 bases and J by 0 bases; unmatched bases: 5.

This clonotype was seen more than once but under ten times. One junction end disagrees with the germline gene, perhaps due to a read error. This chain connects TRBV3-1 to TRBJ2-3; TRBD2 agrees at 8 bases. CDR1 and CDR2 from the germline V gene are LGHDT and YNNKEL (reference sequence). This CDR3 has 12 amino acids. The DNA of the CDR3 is TGTGCCAGCAGCCTCGGGACTAGTTTGGTTGTCTTT. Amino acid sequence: CASSLGTSLVVF.

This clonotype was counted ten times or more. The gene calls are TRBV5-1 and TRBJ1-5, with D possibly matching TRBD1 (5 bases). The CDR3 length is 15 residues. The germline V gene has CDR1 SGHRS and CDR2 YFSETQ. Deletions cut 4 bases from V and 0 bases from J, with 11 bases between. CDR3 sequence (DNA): TGCGCCAGCAGCGAAGGGGCATATAGCAATCAGCCCCAGCATTTT. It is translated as CASSEGAYSNQPQHF.

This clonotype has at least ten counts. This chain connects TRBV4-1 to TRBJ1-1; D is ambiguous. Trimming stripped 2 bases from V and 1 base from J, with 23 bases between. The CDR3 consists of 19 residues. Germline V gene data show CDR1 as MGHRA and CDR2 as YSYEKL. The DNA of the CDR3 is TGCGCCAGCAGCCAAAGGATACGTGGCAGATTTTTTACGAACACTGAAGCTTTCTTT. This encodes CASSQRIRGRFFTNTEAFF.

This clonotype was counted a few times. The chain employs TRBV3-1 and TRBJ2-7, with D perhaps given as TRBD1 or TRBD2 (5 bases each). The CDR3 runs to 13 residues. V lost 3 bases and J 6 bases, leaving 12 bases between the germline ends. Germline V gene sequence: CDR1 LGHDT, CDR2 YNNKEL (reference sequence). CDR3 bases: TGTGCCAGCAGCCATGGGACCGGGATCGAGCAGTACTTC. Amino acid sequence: CASSHGTGIEQYF.

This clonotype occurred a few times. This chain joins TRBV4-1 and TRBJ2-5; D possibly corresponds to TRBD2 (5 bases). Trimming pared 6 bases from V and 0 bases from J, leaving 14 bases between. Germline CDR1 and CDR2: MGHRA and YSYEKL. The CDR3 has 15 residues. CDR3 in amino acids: CASSAGGFYQETQYF. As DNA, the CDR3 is TGCGCCAGCAGTGCTGGCGGGTTCTACCAAGAGACCCAGTACTTC.

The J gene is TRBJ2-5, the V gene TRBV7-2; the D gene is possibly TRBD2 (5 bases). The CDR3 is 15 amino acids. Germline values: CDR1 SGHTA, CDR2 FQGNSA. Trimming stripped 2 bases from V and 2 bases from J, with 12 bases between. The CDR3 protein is CASSLTSREQETQYF. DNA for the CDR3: TGTGCCAGCAGCTTAACGTCTCGGGAACAAGAGACCCAGTACTTC. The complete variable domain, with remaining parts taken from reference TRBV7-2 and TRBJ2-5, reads GAGVSQSPSNKVTEKGKDVELRCDPISGHTALYWYRQSLGQGLEFLIYFQGNSAPDKSGLPSDRFSAERTGGSVSTLTIQRTQQEDSAVYLCASSLTSREQETQYFGPGTRLLVL.

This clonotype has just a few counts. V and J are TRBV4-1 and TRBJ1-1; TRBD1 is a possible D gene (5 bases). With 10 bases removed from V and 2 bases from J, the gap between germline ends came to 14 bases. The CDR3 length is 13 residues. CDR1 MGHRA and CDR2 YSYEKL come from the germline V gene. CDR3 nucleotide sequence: TGCGCCACGAGAGGGGCGCGAAACACTGAAGCTTTCTTT. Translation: CATRGARNTEAFF.

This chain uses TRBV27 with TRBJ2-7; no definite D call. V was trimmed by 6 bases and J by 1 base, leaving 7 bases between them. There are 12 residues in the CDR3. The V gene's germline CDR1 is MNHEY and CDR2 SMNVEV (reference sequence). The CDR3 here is CASRARSYEQYF. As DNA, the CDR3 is TGTGCCAGCAGGGCACGGTCCTACGAGCAGTACTTC.

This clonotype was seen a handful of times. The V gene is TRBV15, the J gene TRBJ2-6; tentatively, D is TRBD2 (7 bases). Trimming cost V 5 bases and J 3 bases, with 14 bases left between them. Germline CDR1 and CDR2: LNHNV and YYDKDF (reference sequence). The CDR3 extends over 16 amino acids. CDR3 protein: CATSQSRGLGANVLTF. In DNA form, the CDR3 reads TGTGCCACCAGCCAATCGCGGGGGCTTGGGGCCAACGTCCTGACTTTC.

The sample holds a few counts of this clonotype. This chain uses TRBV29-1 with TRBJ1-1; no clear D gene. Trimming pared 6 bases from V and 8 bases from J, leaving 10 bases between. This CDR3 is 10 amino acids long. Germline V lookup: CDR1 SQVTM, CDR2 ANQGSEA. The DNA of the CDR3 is TGCAGCGTAGACCCGGGAGAAGCTTTCTTT. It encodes CSVDPGEAFF.

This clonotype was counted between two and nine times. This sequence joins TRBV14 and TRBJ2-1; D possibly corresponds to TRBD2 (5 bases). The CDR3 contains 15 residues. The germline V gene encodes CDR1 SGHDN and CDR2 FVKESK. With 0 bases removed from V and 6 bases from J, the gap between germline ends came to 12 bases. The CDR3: CASSQDRGSRNEQFF. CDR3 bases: TGTGCCAGCAGCCAAGATAGAGGGAGCCGCAATGAGCAGTTCTTC.

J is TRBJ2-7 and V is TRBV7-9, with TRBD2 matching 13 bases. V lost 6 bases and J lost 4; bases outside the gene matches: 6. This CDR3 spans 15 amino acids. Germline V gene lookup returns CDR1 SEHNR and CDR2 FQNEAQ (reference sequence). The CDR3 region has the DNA TGTGCCAGCAGTCGGACTAGCGGGGGAGATTACGAGCAGTACTTC. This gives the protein CASSRTSGGDYEQYF.

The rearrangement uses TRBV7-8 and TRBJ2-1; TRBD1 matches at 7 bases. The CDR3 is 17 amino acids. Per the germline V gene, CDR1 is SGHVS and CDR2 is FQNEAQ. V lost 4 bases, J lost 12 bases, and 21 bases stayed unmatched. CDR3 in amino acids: CASSSNPGQPGSKGQFF. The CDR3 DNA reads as TGTGCCAGCAGCTCTAATCCGGGACAGCCAGGGTCCAAGGGGCAGTTCTTC.

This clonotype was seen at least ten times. The CDR3 sequence is CAIRRLNYGYTF. CDR3 in DNA: TGTGCCATCCGACGGCTTAACTATGGCTACACCTTC. The gene calls are TRBV15 and TRBJ1-2, with D uncertain. The CDR3 sequence is 12 residues long. The V end was cut by 10 bases, the J end by 1 base, with 10 bases between. Germline CDR1 LNHNV, CDR2 YYDKDF (reference sequence).

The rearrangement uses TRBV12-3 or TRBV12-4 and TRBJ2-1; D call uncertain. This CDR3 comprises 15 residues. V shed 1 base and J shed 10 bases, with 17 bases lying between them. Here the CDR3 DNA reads TGTGCCAGCAGTTTAGAGGCGGCCGGCCTGGGGGAGCAGTTCTTC. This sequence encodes CASSLEAAGLGEQFF.

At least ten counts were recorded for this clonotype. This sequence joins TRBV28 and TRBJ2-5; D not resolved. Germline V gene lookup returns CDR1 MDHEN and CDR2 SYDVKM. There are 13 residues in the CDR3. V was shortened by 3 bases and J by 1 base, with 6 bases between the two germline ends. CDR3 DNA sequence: TGTGCCAGCAGTTTCGGAAGCCAAGAGACCCAGTACTTC. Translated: CASSFGSQETQYF.

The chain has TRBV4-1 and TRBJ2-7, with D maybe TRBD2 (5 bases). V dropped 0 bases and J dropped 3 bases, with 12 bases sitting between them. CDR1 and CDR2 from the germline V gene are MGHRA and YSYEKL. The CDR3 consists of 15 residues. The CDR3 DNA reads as TGCGCCAGCAGCCAAGATTTTCGGGAAAACTACGAGCAGTACTTC. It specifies CASSQDFRENYEQYF.

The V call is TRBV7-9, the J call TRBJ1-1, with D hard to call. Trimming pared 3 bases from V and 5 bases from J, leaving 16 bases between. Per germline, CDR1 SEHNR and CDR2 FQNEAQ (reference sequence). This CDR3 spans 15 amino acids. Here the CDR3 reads CASSFLEGVRTEAFF. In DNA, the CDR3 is TGTGCCAGCAGCTTCTTAGAGGGAGTAAGGACTGAAGCTTTCTTT.

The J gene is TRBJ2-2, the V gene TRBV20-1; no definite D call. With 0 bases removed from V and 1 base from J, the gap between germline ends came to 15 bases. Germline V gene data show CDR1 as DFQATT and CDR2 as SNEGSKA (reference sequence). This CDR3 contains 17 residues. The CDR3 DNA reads TGCAGTGCTAGAGATCTCGTCCAGCAGGAGAACACCGGGGAGCTGTTTTTT. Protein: CSARDLVQQENTGELFF.

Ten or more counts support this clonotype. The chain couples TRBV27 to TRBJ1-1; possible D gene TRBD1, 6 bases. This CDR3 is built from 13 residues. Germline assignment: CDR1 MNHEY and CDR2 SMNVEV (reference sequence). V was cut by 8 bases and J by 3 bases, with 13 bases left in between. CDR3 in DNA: TGTGCCAGCCATACAGGGCGGGACACTGAAGCTTTCTTT. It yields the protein CASHTGRDTEAFF.

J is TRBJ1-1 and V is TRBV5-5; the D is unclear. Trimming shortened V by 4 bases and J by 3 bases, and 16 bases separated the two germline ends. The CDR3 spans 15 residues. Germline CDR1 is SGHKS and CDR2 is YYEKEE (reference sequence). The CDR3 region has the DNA TGTGCCAGCAGCCCCGCGTCCGCTGGTTACACTGAAGCTTTCTTT. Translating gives CASSPASAGYTEAFF.